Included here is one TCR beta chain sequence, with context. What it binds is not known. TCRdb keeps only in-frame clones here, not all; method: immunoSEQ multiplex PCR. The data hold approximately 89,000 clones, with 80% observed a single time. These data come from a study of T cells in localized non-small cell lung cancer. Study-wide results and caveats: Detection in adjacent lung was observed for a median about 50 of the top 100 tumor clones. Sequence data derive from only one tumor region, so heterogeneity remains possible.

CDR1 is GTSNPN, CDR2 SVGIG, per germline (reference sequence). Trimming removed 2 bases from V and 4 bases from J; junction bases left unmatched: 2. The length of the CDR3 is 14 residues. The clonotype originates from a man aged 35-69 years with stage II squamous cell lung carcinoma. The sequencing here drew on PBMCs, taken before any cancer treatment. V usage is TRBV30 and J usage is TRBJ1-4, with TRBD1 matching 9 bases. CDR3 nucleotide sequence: TGTGCCTGGAGTAGGACAGGGGTTAATGAAAAACTGTTTTTT. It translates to CAWSRTGVNEKLFF.